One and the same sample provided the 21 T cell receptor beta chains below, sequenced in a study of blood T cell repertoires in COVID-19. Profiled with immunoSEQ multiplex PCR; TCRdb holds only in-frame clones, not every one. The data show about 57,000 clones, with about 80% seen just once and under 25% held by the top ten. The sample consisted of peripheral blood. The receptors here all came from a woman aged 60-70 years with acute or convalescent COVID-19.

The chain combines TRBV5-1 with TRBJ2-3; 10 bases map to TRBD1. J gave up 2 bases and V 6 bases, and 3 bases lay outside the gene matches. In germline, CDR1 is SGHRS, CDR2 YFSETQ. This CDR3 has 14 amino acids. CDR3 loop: CASTDRGSTDTQYF. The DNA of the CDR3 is TGCGCCAGCACGGACAGGGGGTCCACAGATACGCAGTATTTT.

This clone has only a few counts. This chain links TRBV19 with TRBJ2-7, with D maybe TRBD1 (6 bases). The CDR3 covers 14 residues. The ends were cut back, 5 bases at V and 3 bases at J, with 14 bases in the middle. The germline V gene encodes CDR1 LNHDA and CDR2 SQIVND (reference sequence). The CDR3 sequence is CASSVPGQIYEQYF. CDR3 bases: TGTGCCAGTAGTGTTCCGGGACAAATCTACGAGCAGTACTTC.

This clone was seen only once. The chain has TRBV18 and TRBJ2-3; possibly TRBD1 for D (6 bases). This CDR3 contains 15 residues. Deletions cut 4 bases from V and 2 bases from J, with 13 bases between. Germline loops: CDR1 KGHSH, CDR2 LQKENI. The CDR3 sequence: CASSQQGSDTDTQYF. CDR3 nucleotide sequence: TGTGCCAGCTCACAACAGGGATCGGACACAGATACGCAGTATTTT.

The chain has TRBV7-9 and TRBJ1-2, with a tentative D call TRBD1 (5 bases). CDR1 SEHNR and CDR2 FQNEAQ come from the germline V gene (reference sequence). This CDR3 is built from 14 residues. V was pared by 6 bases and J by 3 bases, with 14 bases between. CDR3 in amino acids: CASRALPGHYGYTF. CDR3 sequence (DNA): TGTGCCAGCAGGGCCCTACCAGGGCACTATGGCTACACCTTC. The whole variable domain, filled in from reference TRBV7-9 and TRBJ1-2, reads DTGVSQNPRHKITKRGQNVTFRCDPISEHNRLYWYRQTLGQGPEFLTYFQNEAQLEKSRLLSDRFSAERPKGSFSTLEIQRTEQGDSAMYLCASRALPGHYGYTFGSGTRLTVV.

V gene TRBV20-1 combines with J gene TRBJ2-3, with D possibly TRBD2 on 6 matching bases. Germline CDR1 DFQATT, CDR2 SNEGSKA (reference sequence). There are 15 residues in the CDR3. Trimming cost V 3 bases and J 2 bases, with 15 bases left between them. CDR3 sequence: CSASLSAGNTDTQYF. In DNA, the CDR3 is TGCAGTGCTAGTCTTTCTGCGGGGAACACAGATACGCAGTATTTT.

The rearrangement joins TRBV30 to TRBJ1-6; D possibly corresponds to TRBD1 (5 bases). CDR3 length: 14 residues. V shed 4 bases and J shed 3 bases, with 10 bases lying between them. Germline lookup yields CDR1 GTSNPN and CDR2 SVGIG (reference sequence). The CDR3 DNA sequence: TGTGCCTGGAAAGGGGAAAACTATAATTCACCCCTCCACTTT. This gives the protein CAWKGENYNSPLHF.

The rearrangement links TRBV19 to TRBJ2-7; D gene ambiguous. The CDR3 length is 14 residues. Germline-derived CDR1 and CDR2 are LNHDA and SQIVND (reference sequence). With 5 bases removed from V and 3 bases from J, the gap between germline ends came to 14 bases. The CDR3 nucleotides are TGTGCCAGTAGTTCTAGGCCGACGGACTACGAGCAGTACTTC. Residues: CASSSRPTDYEQYF.

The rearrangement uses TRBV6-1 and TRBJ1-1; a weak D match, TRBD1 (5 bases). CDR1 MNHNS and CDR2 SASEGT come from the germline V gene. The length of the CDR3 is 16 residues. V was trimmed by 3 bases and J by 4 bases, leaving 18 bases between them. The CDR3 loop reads CASSDRQLIQTTEAFF. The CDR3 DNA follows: TGTGCCAGCAGTGACAGACAGCTCATCCAAACCACTGAAGCTTTCTTT.

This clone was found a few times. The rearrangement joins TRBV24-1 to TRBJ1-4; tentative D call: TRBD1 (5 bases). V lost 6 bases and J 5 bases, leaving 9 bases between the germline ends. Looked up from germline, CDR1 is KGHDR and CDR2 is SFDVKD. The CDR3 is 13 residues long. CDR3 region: CATSLSGNEKLFF. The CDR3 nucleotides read TGTGCCACCAGTCTTTCAGGGAATGAAAAACTGTTTTTT.

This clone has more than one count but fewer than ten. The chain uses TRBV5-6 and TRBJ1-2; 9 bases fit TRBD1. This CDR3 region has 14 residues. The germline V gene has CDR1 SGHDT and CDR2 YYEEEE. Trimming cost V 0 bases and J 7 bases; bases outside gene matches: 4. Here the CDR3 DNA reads TGTGCCAGCAGCTTGGTCGAGGGACAGGGTGGCTACACCTTC. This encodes CASSLVEGQGGYTF.

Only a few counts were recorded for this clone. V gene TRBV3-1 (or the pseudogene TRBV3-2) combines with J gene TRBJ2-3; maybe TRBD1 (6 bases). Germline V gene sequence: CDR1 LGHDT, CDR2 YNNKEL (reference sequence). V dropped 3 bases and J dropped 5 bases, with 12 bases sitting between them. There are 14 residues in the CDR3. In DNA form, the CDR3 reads TGTGCCAGCAGCCAGGTTCACAGGGAAGATACGCAGTATTTT. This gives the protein CASSQVHREDTQYF.

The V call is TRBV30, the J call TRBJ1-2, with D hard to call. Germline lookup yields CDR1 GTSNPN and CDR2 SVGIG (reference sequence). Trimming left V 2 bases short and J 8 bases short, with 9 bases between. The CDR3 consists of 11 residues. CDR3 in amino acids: CAWSPGGGYTF. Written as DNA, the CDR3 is TGTGCCTGGAGTCCGGGAGGCGGCTACACCTTC.

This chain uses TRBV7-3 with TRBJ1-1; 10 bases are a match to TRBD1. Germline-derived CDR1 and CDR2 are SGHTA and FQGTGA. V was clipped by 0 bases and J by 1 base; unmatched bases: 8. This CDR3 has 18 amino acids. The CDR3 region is CASSLTNRDRGGNTEAFF. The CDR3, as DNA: TGTGCCAGCAGCTTAACCAACCGGGACAGGGGAGGGAACACTGAAGCTTTCTTT.

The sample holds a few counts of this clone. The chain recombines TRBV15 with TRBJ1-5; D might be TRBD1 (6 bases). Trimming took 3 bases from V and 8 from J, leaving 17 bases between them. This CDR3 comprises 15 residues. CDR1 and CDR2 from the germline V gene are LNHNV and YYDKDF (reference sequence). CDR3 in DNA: TGTGCCACCAGCAGTGAAGGGGGGGGCGCGAAGCCCCAGCATTTT. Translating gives CATSSEGGGAKPQHF.

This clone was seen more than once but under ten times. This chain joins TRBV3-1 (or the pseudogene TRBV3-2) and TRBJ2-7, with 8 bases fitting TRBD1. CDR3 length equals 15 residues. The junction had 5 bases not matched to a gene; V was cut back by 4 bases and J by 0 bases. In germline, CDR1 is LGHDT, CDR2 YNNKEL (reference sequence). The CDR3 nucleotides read TGTGCCAGCAGCCCGGGACAGGCACACTCCTACGAGCAGTACTTC. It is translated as CASSPGQAHSYEQYF.

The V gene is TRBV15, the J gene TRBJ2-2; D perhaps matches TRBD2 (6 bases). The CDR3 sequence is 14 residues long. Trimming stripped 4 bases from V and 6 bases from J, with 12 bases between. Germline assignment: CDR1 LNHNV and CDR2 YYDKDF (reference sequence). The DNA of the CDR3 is TGTGCCACCAGCACAGGGACTTGGTCCGGGGAGCTGTTTTTT. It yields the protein CATSTGTWSGELFF.

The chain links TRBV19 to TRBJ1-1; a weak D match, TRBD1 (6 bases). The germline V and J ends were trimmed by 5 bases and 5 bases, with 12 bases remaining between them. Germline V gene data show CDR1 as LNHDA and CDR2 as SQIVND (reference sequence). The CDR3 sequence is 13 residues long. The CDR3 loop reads CASSYSRGTEAFF. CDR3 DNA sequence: TGTGCCAGTAGTTATAGCAGGGGTACTGAAGCTTTCTTT.

CDR3 loop: CAWSVSYRGHGNTIYF. The DNA of the CDR3 is TGTGCCTGGAGTGTAAGCTACAGGGGGCATGGAAACACCATATATTTT. The J gene is TRBJ1-3, the V gene TRBV30, with 9 bases matching TRBD1. Germline V gives CDR1 GTSNPN, CDR2 SVGIG (reference sequence). The CDR3 has 16 amino acids. V gave up 0 bases and J gave up 3 bases; unmatched junction bases: 6. Combining the CDR3 with reference TRBV30 and TRBJ1-3 gives the whole variable domain SQTIHQWPATLVQPVGSPLSLECTVEGTSNPNLYWYRQAAGRGLQLLFYSVGIGQISSEVPQNLSASRPQDRQFILSSKKLLLSDSGFYLCAWSVSYRGHGNTIYFGEGSWLTVV.

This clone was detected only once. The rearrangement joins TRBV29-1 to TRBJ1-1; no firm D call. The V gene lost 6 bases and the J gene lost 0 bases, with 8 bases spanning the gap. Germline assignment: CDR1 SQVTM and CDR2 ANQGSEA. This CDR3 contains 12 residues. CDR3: CSVEGLNTEAFF. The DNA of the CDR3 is TGCAGCGTGGAGGGCCTGAACACTGAAGCTTTCTTT.

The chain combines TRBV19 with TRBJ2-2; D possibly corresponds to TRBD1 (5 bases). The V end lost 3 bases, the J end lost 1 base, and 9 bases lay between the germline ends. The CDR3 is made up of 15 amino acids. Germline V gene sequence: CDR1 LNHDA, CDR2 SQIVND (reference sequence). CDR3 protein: CASSIRTLNTGELFF. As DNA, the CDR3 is TGTGCCAGTAGTATTCGGACACTGAACACCGGGGAGCTGTTTTTT.

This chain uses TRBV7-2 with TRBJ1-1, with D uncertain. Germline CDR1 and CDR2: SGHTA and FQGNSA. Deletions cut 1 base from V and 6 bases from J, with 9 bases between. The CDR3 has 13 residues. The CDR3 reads CASSLDPGAEAFF. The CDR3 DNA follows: TGTGCCAGCAGCTTAGACCCCGGGGCTGAAGCTTTCTTT.